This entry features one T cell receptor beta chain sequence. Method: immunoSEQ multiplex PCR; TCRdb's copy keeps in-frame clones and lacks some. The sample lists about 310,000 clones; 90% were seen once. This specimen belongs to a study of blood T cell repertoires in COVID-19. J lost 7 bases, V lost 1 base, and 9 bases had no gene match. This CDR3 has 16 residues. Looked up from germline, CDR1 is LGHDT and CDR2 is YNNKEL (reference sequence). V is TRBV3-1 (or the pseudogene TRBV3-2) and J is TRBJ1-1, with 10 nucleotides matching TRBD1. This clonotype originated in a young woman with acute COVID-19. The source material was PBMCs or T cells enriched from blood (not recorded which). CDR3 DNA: TGTGCCAGCAGCCAAGGGACAGGGGGTCTAGGGGGTGAAGCTTTCTTT. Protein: CASSQGTGGLGGEAFF.